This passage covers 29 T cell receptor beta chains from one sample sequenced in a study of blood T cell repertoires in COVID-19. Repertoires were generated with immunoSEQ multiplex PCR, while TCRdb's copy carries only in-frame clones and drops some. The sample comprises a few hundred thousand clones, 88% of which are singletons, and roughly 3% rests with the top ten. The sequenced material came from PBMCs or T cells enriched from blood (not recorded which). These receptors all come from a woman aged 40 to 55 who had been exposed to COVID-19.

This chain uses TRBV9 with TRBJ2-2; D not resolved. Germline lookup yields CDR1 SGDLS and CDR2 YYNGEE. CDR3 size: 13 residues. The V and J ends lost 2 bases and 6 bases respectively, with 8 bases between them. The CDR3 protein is CASSVYPSGELFF. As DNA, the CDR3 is TGTGCCAGCAGCGTCTACCCTTCCGGGGAGCTGTTTTTT.

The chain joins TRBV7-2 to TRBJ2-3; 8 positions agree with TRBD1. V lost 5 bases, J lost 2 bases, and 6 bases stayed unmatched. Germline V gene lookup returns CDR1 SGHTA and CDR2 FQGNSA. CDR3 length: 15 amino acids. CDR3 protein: CASSPGGRDTDTQYF. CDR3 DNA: TGTGCCAGCAGCCCAGGGGGCAGAGACACAGATACGCAGTATTTT.

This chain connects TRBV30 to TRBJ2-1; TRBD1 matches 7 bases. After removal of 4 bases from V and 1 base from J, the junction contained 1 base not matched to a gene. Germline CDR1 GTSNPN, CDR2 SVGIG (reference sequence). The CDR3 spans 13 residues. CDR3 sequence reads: CAWNRGSYNEQFF. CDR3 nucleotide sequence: TGTGCCTGGAACAGGGGTTCCTACAATGAGCAGTTCTTC.

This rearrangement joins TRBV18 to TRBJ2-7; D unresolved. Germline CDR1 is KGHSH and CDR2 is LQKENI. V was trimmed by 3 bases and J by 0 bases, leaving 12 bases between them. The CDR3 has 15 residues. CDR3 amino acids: CASSPLGGRSYEQYV. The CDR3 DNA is TGTGCCAGCTCACCTCTGGGTGGGCGCTCCTACGAGCAGTACGTC.

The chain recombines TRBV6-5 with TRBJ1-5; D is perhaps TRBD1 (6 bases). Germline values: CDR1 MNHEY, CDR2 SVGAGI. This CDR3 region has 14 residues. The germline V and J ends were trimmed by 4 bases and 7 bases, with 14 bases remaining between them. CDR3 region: CASSFYRVGQPQHF. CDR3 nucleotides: TGTGCCAGCAGTTTTTACAGGGTTGGGCAGCCCCAGCATTTT.

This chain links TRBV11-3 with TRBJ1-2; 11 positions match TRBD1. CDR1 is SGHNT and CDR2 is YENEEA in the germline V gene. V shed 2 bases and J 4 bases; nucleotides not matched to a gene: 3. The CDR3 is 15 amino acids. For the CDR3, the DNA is TGTGCCAGCAGCTTACAGGACAGGGGGCCCTATGGCTACACCTTC. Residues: CASSLQDRGPYGYTF.

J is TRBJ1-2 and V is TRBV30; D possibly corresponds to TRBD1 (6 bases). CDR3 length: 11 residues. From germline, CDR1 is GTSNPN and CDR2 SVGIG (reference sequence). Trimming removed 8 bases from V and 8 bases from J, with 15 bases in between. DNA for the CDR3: TGTGCCCAGTCAGGGGTTATCGGCTACACCTTC. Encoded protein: CAQSGVIGYTF.

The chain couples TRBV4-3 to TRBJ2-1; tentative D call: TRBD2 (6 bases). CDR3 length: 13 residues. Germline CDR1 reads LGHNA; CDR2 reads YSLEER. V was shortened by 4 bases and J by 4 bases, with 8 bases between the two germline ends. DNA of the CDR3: TGCGCCAGCAGCCCCCGGGAGTACAATGAGCAGTTCTTC. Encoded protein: CASSPREYNEQFF.

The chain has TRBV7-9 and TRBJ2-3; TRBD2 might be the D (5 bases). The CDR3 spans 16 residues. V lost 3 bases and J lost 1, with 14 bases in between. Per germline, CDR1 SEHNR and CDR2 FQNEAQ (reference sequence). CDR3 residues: CASSFASSQGTDTQYF. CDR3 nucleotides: TGTGCCAGCAGCTTTGCGTCTAGCCAGGGCACAGATACGCAGTATTTT.

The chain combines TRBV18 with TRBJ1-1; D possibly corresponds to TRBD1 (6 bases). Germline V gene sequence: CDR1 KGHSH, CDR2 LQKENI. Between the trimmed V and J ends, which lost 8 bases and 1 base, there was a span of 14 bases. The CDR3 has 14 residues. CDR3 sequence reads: CASLGGLGNTEAFF. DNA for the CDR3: TGTGCCAGCCTGGGGGGGCTGGGGAACACTGAAGCTTTCTTT.

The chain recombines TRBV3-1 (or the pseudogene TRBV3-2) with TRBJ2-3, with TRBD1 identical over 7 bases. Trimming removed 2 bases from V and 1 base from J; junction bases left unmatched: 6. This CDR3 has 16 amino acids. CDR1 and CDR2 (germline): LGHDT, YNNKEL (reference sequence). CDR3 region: CASSQYLGQGTDTQYF. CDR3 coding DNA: TGTGCCAGCAGCCAATACCTAGGACAGGGCACAGATACGCAGTATTTT.

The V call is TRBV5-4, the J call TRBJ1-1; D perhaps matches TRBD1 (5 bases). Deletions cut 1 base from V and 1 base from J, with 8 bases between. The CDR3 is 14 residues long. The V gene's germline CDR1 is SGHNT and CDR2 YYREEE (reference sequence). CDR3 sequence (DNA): TGTGCCAGCAGCTTGCGGCAGGGGAACACTGAAGCTTTCTTT. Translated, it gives CASSLRQGNTEAFF.

Here the CDR3 DNA reads TGCAGCGTTGATTCCGGGGTGCAAGAGACCCAGTACTTC. Protein product: CSVDSGVQETQYF. This chain joins TRBV29-1 and TRBJ2-5; D may be TRBD2 (5 bases). Trimming removed 3 bases at V and 2 bases at J, with 10 bases between. The CDR3 runs to 13 residues. Germline V gene lookup returns CDR1 SQVTM and CDR2 ANQGSEA.

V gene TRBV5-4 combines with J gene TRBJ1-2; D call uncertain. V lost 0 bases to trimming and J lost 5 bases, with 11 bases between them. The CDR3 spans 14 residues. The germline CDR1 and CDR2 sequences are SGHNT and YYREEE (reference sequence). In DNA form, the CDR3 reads TGTGCCAGCAGCTTGGAGGGTCGGGGTTATGGCTACACCTTC. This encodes CASSLEGRGYGYTF. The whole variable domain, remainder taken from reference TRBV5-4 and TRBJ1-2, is ETGVTQSPTHLIKTRGQQVTLRCSSQSGHNTVSWYQQALGQGPQFIFQYYREEENGRGNFPPRFSGLQFPNYSSELNVNALELDDSALYLCASSLEGRGYGYTFGSGTRLTVV.

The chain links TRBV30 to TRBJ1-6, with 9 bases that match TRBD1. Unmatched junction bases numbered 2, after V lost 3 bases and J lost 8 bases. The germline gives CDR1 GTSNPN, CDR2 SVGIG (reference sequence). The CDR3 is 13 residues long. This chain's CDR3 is CAWSRDRDSPLHF. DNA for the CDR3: TGTGCCTGGAGCCGGGACAGGGATTCACCCCTCCACTTT.

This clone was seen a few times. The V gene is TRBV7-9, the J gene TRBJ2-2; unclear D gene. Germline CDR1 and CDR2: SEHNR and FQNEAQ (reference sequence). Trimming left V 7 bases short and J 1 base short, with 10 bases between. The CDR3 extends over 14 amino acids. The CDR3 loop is CASTFSWNTGELFF. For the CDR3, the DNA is TGTGCCAGCACCTTCTCGTGGAACACCGGGGAGCTGTTTTTT.

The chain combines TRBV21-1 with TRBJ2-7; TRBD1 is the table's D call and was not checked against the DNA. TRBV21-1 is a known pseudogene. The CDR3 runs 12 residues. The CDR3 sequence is CASSLDRAEQYV. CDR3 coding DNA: TGTGCCAGCAGCTTGGACAGGGCCGAGCAGTACGTC.

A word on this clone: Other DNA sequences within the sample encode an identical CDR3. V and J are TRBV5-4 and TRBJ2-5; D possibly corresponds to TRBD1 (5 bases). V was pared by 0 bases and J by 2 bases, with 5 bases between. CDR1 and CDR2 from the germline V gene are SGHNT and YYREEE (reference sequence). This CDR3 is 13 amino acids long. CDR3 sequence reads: CASSLGQQETQYF. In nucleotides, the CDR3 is TGTGCCAGCAGCTTGGGACAGCAAGAGACCCAGTACTTC.

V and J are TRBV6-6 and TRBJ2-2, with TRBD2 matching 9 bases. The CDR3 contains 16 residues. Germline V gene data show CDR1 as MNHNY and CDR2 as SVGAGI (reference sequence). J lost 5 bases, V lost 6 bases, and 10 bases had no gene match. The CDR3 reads CASSVPAGGLTGELFF. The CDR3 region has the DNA TGTGCCAGCAGCGTTCCAGCGGGGGGCCTGACCGGGGAGCTGTTTTTT.

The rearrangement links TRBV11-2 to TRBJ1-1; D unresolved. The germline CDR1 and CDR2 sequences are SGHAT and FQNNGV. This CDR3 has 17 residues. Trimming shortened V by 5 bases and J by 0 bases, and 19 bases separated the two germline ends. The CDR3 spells CASSLRSLYSMNTEAFF. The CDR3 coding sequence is TGTGCCAGCAGCCTTCGGAGCCTTTATAGCATGAACACTGAAGCTTTCTTT.

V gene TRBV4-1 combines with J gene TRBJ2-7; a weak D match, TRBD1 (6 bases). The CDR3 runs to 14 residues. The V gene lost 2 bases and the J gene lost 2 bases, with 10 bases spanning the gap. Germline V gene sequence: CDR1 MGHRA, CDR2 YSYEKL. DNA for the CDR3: TGCGCCAGCAGCCAATTCGCAGGGGCCTACGAGCAGTACTTC. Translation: CASSQFAGAYEQYF.

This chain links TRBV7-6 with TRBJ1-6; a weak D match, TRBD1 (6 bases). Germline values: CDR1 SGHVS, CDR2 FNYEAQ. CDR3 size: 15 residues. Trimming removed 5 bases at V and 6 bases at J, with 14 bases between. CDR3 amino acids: CASSPAGTSNSPLHF. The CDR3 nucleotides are TGTGCCAGCAGCCCCGCCGGGACAAGTAATTCACCCCTCCACTTT.

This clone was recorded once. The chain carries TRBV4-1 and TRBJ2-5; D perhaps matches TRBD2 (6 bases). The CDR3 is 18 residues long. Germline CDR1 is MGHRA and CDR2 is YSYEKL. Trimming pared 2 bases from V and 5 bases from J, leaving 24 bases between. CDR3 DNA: TGCGCCAGCAGCCAAAAGATATCAGAGCTAACGGGGAGGGAGACCCAGTACTTC. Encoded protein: CASSQKISELTGRETQYF.

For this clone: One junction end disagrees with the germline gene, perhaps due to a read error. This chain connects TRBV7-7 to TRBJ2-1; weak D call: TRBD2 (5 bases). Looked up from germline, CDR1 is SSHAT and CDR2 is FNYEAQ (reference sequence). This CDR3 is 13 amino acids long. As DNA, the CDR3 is TGTGCTAGCAGCTTAGCGCTCGGTAGAGAGCAGTTCTTC. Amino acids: CASSLALGREQFF.

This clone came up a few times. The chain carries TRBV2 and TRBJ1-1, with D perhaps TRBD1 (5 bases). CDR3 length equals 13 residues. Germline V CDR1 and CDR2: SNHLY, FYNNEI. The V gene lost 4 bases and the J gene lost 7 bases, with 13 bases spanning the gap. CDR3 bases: TGTGCCAGCAGTGTTCTCGACAGTAATGAAGCTTTCTTT. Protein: CASSVLDSNEAFF.

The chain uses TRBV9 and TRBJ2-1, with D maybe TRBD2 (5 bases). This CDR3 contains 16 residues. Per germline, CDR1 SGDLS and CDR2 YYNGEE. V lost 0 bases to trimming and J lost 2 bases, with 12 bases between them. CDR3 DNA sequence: TGTGCCAGCAGCGTAGGAGCGGCGTTCCCCTACAATGAGCAGTTCTTC. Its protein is CASSVGAAFPYNEQFF.

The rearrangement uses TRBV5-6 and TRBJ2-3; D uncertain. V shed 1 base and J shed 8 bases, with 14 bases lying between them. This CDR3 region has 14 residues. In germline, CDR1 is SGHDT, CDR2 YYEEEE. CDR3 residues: CASSLKRALVTQYF. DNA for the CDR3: TGTGCCAGCAGCTTGAAGCGTGCCCTAGTTACGCAGTATTTT.

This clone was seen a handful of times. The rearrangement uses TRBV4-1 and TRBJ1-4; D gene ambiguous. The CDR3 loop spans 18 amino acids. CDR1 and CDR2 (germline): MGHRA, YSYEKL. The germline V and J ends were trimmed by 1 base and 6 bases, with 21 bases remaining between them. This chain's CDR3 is CASSQVGIRRPSYEKLFF. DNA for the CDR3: TGCGCCAGCAGCCAAGTGGGCATACGCCGACCGTCCTATGAAAAACTGTTTTTT.

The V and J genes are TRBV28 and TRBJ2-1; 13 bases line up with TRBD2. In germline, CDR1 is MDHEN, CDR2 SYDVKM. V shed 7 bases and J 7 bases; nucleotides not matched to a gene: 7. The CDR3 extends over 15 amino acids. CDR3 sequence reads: CASTITSGRDNEQFF. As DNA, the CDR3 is TGTGCCAGCACCATTACTAGCGGGAGGGATAATGAGCAGTTCTTC.